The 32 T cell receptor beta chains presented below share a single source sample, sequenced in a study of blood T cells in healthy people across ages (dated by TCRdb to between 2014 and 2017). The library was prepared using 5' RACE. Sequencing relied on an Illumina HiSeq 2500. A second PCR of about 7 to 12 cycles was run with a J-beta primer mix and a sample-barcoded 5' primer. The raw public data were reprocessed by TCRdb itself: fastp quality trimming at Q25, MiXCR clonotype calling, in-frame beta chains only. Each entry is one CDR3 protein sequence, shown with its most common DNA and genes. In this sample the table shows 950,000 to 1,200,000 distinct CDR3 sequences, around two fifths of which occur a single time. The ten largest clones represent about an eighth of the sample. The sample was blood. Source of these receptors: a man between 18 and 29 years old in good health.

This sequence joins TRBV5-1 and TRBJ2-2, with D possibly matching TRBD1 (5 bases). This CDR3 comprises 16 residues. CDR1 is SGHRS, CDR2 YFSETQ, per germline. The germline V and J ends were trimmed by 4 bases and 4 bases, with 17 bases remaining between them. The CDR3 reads CASSLGQAEATGELFF. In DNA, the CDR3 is TGCGCCAGCAGCCTGGGGCAAGCAGAGGCCACCGGGGAGCTGTTTTTT.

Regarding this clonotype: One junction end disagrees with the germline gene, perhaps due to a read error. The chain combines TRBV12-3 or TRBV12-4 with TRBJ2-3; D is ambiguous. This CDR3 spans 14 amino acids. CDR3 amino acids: CASSSSGRGDAQYF. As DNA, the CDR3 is TGTGCCAGCAGTTCCTCGGGTAGAGGAGATGCGCAGTATTTT.

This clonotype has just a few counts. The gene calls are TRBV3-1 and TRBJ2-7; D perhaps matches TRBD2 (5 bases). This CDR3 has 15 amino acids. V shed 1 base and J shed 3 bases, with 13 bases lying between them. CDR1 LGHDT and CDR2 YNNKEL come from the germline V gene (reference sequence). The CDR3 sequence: CASSQALGGFYEQYF. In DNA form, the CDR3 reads TGTGCCAGCAGCCAAGCCTTAGGAGGCTTCTACGAGCAGTACTTC.

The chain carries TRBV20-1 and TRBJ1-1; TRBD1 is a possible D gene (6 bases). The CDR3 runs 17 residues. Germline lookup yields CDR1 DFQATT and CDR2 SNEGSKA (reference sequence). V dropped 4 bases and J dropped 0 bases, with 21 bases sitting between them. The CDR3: CSATSRTAYTLNTEAFF. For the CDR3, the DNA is TGCAGTGCTACATCGAGGACAGCATATACTCTGAACACTGAAGCTTTCTTT.

CDR3: CASSQTYGVIPQHF. CDR3 sequence (DNA): TGCGCCAGCAGCCAAACATACGGGGTCATTCCCCAGCATTTT. This chain links TRBV4-3 with TRBJ1-5; D gene ambiguous. The CDR3 covers 14 residues. The V gene lost 2 bases and the J gene lost 10 bases, with 15 bases spanning the gap. The V gene's germline CDR1 is LGHNA and CDR2 YSLEER.

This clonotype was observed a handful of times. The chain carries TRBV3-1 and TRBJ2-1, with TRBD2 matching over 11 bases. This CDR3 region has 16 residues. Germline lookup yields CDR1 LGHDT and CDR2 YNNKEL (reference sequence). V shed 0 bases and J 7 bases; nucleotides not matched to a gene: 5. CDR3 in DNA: TGTGCCAGCAGCCAAGATCCCGCTAGCGGGGGGAATGAGCAGTTCTTC. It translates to CASSQDPASGGNEQFF.

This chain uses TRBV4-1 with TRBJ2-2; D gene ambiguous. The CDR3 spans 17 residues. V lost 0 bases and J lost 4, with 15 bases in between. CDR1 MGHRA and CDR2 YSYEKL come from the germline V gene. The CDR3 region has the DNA TGCGCCAGCAGCCAAGATGGGCTATCTATTGGCACCGGGGAGCTGTTTTTT. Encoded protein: CASSQDGLSIGTGELFF.

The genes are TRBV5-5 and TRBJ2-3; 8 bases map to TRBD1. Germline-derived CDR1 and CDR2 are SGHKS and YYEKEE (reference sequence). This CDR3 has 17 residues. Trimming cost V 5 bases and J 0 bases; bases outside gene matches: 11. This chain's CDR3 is CASSRSYRGDSTDTQYF. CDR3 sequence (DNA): TGTGCCAGCAGTCGATCATACAGGGGGGATAGCACAGATACGCAGTATTTT. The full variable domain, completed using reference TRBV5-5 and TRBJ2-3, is DAGVTQSPTHLIKTRGQQVTLRCSPISGHKSVSWYQQVLGQGPQFIFQYYEKEERGRGNFPDRFSARQFPNYSSELNVNALLLGDSALYLCASSRSYRGDSTDTQYFGPGTRLTVL.

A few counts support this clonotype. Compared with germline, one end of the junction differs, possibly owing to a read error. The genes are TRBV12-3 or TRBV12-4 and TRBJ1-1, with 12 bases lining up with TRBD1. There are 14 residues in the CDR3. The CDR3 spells CASNWGQGATGAFF. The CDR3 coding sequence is TGTGCCAGCAATTGGGGACAGGGGGCAACTGGAGCTTTCTTT.

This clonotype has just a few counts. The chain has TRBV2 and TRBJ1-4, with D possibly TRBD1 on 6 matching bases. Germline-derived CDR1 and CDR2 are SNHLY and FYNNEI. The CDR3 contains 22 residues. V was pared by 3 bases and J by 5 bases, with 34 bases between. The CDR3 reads CASSDAGSWTEWALGGNEKLFF. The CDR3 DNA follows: TGTGCCAGCAGTGACGCAGGCTCTTGGACAGAATGGGCCTTAGGGGGGAATGAAAAACTGTTTTTT.

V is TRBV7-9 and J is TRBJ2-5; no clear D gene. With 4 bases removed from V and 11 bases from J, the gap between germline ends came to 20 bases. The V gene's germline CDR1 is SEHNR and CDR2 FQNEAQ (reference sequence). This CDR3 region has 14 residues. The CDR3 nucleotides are TGTGCCAGCAGCTCAACCATGGACGTATTGGAGCAGTACTTC. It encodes CASSSTMDVLEQYF.

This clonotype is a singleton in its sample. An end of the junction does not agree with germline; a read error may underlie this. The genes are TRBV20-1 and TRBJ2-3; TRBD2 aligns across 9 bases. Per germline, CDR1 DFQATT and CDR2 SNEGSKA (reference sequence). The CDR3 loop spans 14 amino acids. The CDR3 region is CSARVASGVDTPYF. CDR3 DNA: TGCAGTGCTAGAGTGGCTAGCGGGGTAGATACGCCGTATTTT.

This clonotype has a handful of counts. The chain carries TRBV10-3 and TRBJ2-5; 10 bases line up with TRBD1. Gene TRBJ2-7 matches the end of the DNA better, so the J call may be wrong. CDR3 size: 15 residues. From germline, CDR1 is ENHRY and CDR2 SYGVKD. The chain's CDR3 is CAISERDRGFDEQYF. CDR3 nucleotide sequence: TGTGCCATCAGTGAGCGGGACAGGGGCTTCGACGAGCAGTACTTC.

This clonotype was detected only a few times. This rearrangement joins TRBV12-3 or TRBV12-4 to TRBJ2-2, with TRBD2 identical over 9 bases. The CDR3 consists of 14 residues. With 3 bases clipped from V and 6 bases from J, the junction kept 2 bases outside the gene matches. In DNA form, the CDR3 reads TGTGCCAGCAGTTTTGTAGCGGGGGCCGGGGAGCTGTTTTTT. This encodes CASSFVAGAGELFF.

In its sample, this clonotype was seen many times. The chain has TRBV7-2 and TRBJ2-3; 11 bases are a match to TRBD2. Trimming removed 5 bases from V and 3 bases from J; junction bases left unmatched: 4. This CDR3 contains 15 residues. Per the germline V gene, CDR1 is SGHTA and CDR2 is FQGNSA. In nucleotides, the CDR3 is TGTGCCAGCAGCCAATGGACTAGCGGGACAGATACGCAGTATTTT. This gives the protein CASSQWTSGTDTQYF.

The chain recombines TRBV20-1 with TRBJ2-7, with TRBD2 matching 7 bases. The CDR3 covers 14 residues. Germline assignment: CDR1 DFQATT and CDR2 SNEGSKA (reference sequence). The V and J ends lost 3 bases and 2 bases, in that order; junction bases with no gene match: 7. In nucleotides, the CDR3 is TGCAGTGCTAGCTCGGGGGGTCGAGCCTACGAGCAGTACTTC. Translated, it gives CSASSGGRAYEQYF.

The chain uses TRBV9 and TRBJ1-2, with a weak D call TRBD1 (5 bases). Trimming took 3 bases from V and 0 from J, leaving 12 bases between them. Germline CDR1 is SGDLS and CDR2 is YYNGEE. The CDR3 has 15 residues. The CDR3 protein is CASSAGGTPNYGYTF. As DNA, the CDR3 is TGTGCCAGCAGCGCCGGGGGGACCCCTAACTATGGCTACACCTTC.

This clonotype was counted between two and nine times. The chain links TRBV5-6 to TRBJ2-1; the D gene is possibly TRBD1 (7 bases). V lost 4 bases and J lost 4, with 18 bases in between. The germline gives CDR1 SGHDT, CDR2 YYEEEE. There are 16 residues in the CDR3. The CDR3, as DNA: TGTGCCAGCAGCCCGCGGGACAGAAGGCCGTACAATGAGCAGTTCTTC. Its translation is CASSPRDRRPYNEQFF.

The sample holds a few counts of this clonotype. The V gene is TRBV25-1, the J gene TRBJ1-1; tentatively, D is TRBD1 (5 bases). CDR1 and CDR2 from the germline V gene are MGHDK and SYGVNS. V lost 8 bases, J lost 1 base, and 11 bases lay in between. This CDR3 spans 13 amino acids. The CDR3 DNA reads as TGTGCCAGCTTCGGGGCCGGGAACACTGAAGCTTTCTTT. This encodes CASFGAGNTEAFF. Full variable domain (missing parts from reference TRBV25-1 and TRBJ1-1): EADIYQTPRYLVIGTGKKITLECSQTMGHDKMYWYQQDPGMELHLIHYSYGVNSTEKGDLSSESTVSRIRTEHFPLTLESARPSHTSQYLCASFGAGNTEAFFGQGTRLTVV.

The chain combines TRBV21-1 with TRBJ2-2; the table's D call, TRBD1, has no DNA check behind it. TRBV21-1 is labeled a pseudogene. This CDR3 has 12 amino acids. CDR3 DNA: TGTGGGCTGGGGAGAGGCACCGGGGAGCTGTTTTTT. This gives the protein CGLGRGTGELFF.

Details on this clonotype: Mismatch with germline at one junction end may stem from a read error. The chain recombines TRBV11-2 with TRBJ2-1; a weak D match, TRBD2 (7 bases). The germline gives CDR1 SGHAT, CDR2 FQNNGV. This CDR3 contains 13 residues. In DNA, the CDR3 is TGTGCCAGCAGCCTCGGGGGGCACAATGGGCAGTTCTTC. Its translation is CASSLGGHNGQFF.

The DNA for the CDR3 is TGCAGCGTCAAACAGGGGTCCACTGAAGCTTTCTTT. Encoded protein: CSVKQGSTEAFF. This chain connects TRBV29-1 to TRBJ1-1, with 7 bases aligning to TRBD1. Germline V gene data show CDR1 as SQVTM and CDR2 as ANQGSEA. Losses at the gene ends were 6 bases for V and 4 bases for J; bases not matched to a gene: 5. CDR3 length: 12 residues.

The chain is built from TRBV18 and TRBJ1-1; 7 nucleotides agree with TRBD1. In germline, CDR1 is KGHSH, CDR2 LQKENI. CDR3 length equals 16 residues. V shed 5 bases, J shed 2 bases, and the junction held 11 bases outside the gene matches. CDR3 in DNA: TGTGCCAGCTCAAGAACTCCGGGACAGAGCAACACTGAAGCTTTCTTT. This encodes CASSRTPGQSNTEAFF.

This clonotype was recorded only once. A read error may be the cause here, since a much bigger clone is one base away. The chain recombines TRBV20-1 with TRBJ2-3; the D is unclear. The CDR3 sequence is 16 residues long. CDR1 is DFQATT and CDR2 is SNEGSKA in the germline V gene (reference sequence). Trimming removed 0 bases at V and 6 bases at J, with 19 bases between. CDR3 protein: CSARDVKRAQADTQYF. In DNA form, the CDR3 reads TGCAGTGCTAGAGATGTAAAACGAGCGCAGGCGGATACGCAGTATTTT.

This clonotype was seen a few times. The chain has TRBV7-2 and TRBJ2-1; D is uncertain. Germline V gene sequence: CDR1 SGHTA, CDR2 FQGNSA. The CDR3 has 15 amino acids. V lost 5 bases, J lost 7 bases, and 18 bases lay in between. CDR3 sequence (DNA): TGTGCCAGCAGCGCTACATCTTCCCCTTGGAATGAGCAGTTCTTC. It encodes CASSATSSPWNEQFF.

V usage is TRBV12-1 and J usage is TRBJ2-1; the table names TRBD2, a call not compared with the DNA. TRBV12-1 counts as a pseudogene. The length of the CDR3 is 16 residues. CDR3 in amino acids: CAQGASAFVGSDEQFF. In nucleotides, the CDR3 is TGTGCCCAAGGGGCTAGCGCTTTCGTAGGGTCGGATGAGCAGTTCTTC.

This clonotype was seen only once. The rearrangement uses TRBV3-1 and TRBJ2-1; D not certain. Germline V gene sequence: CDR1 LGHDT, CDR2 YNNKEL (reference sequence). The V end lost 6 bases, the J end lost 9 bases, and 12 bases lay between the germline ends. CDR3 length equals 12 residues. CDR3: CASSRHWGEQFF. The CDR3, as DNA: TGTGCCAGCAGTCGCCACTGGGGTGAGCAGTTCTTC.

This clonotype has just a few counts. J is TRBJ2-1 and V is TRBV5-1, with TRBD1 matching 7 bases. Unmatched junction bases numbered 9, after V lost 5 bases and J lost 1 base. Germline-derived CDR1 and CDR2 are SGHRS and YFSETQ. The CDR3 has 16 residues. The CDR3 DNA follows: TGCGCCAGCAGGCCCACAGGGGCGGTTTCCTACAATGAGCAGTTCTTC. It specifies CASRPTGAVSYNEQFF. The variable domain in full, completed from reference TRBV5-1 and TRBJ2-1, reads KAGVTQTPRYLIKTRGQQVTLSCSPISGHRSVSWYQQTPGQGLQFLFEYFSETQRNKGNFPGRFSGRQFSNSRSEMNVSTLELGDSALYLCASRPTGAVSYNEQFFGPGTRLTVL.

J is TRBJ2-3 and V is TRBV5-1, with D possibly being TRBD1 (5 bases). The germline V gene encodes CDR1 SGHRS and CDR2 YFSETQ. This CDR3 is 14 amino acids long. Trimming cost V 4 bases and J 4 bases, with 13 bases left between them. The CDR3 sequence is CASSVVPGSDTQYF. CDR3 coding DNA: TGCGCCAGCAGCGTGGTTCCAGGGTCAGATACGCAGTATTTT.

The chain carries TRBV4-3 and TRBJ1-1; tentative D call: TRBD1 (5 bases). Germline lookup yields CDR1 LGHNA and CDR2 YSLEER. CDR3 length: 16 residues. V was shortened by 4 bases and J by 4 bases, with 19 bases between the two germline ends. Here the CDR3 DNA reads TGCGCCAGCAGCCCCCGGGACGCCCATGAGGTCACTGAAGCTTTCTTT. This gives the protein CASSPRDAHEVTEAFF.

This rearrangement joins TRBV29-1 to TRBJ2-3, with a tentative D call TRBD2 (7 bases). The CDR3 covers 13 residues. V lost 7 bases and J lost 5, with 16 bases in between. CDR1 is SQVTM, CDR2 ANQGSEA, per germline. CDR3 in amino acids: CSDSKGGGDTQYF. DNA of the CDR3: TGCAGCGACTCCAAGGGAGGGGGAGATACGCAGTATTTT.

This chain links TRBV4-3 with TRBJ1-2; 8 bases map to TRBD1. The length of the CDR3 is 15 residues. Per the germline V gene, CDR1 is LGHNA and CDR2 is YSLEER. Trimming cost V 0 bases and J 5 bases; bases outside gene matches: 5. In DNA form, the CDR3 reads TGCGCCAGCAGCCAAGATGAACAGGGGGGTTATGGCTACACCTTC. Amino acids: CASSQDEQGGYGYTF.